This record looks at one T cell receptor (beta chain) sequence and its context. What it recognizes is unknown. CDR1 is MNHEY and CDR2 is SMNVEV in the germline V gene (reference sequence). The CDR3 sequence is 15 residues long. With 0 bases removed from V and 3 bases from J, the gap between germline ends came to 9 bases. Second doses were pooled across both intervals (about 4 or about 12 weeks). The source of the sample is a study of T cell responses to AZD1222 COVID-19 vaccine. Findings and caveats of the study: The study identified only 6 or 7 AZD1222 recipients as seropositive at baseline.

Clones were read by immunoSEQ multiplex PCR, and TCRdb kept only the in-frame ones, dropping some. The table lists 200,000 or so clones, 85% to 95% of them singletons. Sample: peripheral blood, taken 28 days after the second AZD1222 dose. J is TRBJ1-5 and V is TRBV27; D call uncertain. The sequence derives from an adult who received the AZD1222 COVID-19 vaccine. The CDR3 loop reads CASSLSAGPNQPQHF. In nucleotides, the CDR3 is TGTGCCAGCAGTTTATCGGCCGGACCCAATCAGCCCCAGCATTTT.